This T cell receptor (beta chain) was found in a study of blood T cells in healthy people across ages. Study-level points and caveats: As age increased, TCR beta diversity per million T cells fell in a roughly linear fashion.

In regard to this clonotype: Its specificity is not known.

Sample-barcoded 5' priming and a J-beta primer mix drove a second PCR of 7 to 11 cycles. TCRdb itself ran the 5' RACE reads through MiXCR, one entry per CDR3 protein. The data show roughly 1,800,000 distinct CDR3 sequences, with roughly 50% seen just once and less than 2.5% held by the top ten. Every donor provided around 10 milliliters of peripheral blood. The CDR3 is made up of 18 amino acids. The ends were cut back, 1 base at V and 4 bases at J, with 19 bases in the middle. This chain connects TRBV12-3 or TRBV12-4 to TRBJ1-4; D is possibly TRBD1 (6 bases). The sequenced material came from blood. This TCR derives from a woman between 35 and 50 years old in good health. The CDR3 DNA is TGTGCCAGCAGTTTAGATAGTGCGGGGGGGGCCTTTAATGAAAAACTGTTTTTT. The encoded protein is CASSLDSAGGAFNEKLFF.